This entry lists 9 T cell receptor beta chains sequenced from one sample in a study of T cell responses to AZD1222 COVID-19 vaccine. Measured with immunoSEQ multiplex PCR; TCRdb has only the in-frame clones, and not every one. The sample has approximately 68,000 clones, about 87% seen once. The sequences come from peripheral blood, collected on day 0 of AZD1222 vaccination. All receptors come from an adult in good health.

This clone was seen more than once but under ten times. The chain is built from TRBV6-5 and TRBJ2-7; 13 bases line up with TRBD2. The germline gives CDR1 MNHEY, CDR2 SVGAGI. CDR3 length: 15 amino acids. V lost 2 bases, J lost 2 bases, and 0 bases stayed unmatched. This chain's CDR3 is CASSYTSGGAYEQYF. CDR3 coding DNA: TGTGCCAGCAGTTACACTAGCGGGGGGGCCTACGAGCAGTACTTC.

This sequence joins TRBV6-5 and TRBJ2-7; tentative D call: TRBD1 (5 bases). Germline CDR1 reads MNHEY; CDR2 reads SVGAGI. The CDR3 has 13 amino acids. V was trimmed by 7 bases and J by 6 bases, leaving 16 bases between them. The CDR3 bases are TGTGCCAGCAAGGGGCAGGGCTTTAGCGAGCAGTACTTC. It specifies CASKGQGFSEQYF.

The chain employs TRBV10-3 and TRBJ1-1; 7 nucleotides line up with TRBD1. This CDR3 contains 14 residues. Germline V CDR1 and CDR2: ENHRY, SYGVKD. V shed 6 bases and J 0 bases; nucleotides not matched to a gene: 4. CDR3 sequence (DNA): TGTGCCATCAGAAGGACAGGCCTGAACACTGAAGCTTTCTTT. As protein: CAIRRTGLNTEAFF.

The rearrangement links TRBV11-2 to TRBJ2-7; TRBD1 matches at 8 bases. After removal of 5 bases from V and 3 bases from J, the junction contained 3 bases not matched to a gene. CDR1 SGHAT and CDR2 FQNNGV come from the germline V gene. The CDR3 has 13 amino acids. In DNA, the CDR3 is TGTGCCAGCAGCCCGGACAGGGACTACGAGCAGTACTTC. It specifies CASSPDRDYEQYF.

The chain combines TRBV6-1 with TRBJ2-5; 8 nucleotides line up with TRBD1. Germline CDR1 and CDR2: MNHNS and SASEGT. The CDR3 spans 16 residues. V trimming: 1 base; J trimming: 5 bases; junction bases outside the gene matches: 9. The CDR3 sequence: CASSEGGRGLRETQYF. Written as DNA, the CDR3 is TGTGCCAGCAGTGAAGGTGGCAGGGGGCTCAGGGAGACCCAGTACTTC.

The chain combines TRBV5-1 with TRBJ2-7; the D is unclear. Germline V lookup: CDR1 SGHRS, CDR2 YFSETQ. CDR3 size: 14 residues. Trimming cost V 2 bases and J 0 bases, with 9 bases left between them. CDR3 sequence: CASSLEGSSYEQYF. DNA for the CDR3: TGCGCCAGCAGCTTAGAAGGAAGCTCCTACGAGCAGTACTTC.

This clone has just one count. J is TRBJ2-2 and V is TRBV18; D perhaps matches TRBD2 (6 bases). This CDR3 has 17 amino acids. V was shortened by 6 bases and J by 2 bases, with 19 bases between the two germline ends. Germline loops: CDR1 KGHSH, CDR2 LQKENI. CDR3: CASSLRETLSNTGELFF. The CDR3, as DNA: TGTGCCAGCTCCCTACGGGAGACTCTTTCCAACACCGGGGAGCTGTTTTTT. Looking up the rest from reference TRBV18 and TRBJ2-2 gives the full variable domain: NAGVMQNPRHLVRRRGQEARLRCSPMKGHSHVYWYRQLPEEGLKFMVYLQKENIIDESGMPKERFSAEFPKEGPSILRIQQVVRGDSAAYFCASSLRETLSNTGELFFGEGSRLTVL.

This sequence joins TRBV5-1 and TRBJ2-1, with TRBD2 matching over 13 bases. V shed 4 bases, J shed 7 bases, and the junction held 5 bases outside the gene matches. The CDR3 has 15 amino acids. The germline gives CDR1 SGHRS, CDR2 YFSETQ. CDR3 sequence (DNA): TGCGCCAGCAGCCCCCAGGGACTAGCGGGAAATGAGCAGTTCTTC. As protein: CASSPQGLAGNEQFF.

This clone was counted a few times. DNA of the CDR3: TGCGCCAGCCGATATCGGGACAGGGATCTAAATGAGCAGTTCTTC. Its translation is CASRYRDRDLNEQFF. The chain uses TRBV4-1 and TRBJ2-1, with TRBD1 matching 9 bases. The CDR3 runs to 15 residues. CDR1 is MGHRA and CDR2 is YSYEKL in the germline V gene. V lost 8 bases to trimming and J lost 7 bases; unmatched junction nucleotides: 12.